This T cell receptor (beta chain) was captured by sequencing in a study of cytomegalovirus exposure and HLA in healthy donors. V lost 4 bases to trimming and J lost 2 bases, with 13 bases between them. Looked up from germline, CDR1 is SGDLS and CDR2 is YYNGEE. The CDR3 consists of 14 residues. Sequencing was performed with immunoSEQ multiplex PCR; in TCRdb, only in-frame clones are kept and a portion is missing. Of some 160,000 clones listed, roughly nine tenths are singletons. The TCR sequence derives from a young man in good health and CMV-seronegative. Sequenced: PBMCs. V and J are TRBV9 and TRBJ2-7; D not resolved. The CDR3 loop reads CASSPEESPYEQYF. DNA for the CDR3: TGTGCCAGCAGCCCCGAGGAATCCCCCTACGAGCAGTACTTC.